This T cell receptor (beta chain) was retrieved from a study of T cell changes during pregnancy in multiple sclerosis. The assay was immunoSEQ multiplex PCR, and TCRdb's table has in-frame clones only and misses some. The table has tens of thousands of clones, 91% seen once. The origin of this receptor is a female donor in good health, enrolled as a control in a pregnancy study. Sequenced material: CD4+ T cells from peripheral blood mononuclear cells, taken in the second trimester of pregnancy.

The CDR3 here is CASSGVAAGGDTQYF. In nucleotides, the CDR3 is TGTGCCAGCAGTGGGGTTGCAGCGGGGGGAGATACGCAGTATTTT. The chain links TRBV2 to TRBJ2-3; 9 nucleotides match TRBD2. Per germline, CDR1 SNHLY and CDR2 FYNNEI. This CDR3 region has 15 residues. V was clipped by 4 bases and J by 5 bases; unmatched bases: 7.